Described below is a single T cell receptor beta chain sequence and its context. The data were obtained in a study of blood T cell repertoires in COVID-19. Study at large: Donors in the United States, Italy and Spain gave samples during acute or convalescent COVID-19. Nucleic acid was either cDNA or gDNA, and it came from T cells, B-cell-depleted T cells, or PBMCs.

CDR3 length: 14 amino acids. Germline CDR1 reads SQVTM; CDR2 reads ANQGSEA. V lost 6 bases and J 1 base, leaving 13 bases between the germline ends. Original processing methods: Estimation of nucleated cell counts was performed using reference gene primer amplification. Libraries were prepared by immunoSEQ multiplex PCR; TCRdb keeps only in-frame clonotypes and omits some of them. The V and J calls and the clone size are those of that table, but D and trimming were determined from the DNA. The sample has 150,000 to 200,000 clones, around 80% seen once. Sequences were obtained from peripheral blood. The source is a man aged 25 to 40 with active or convalescent COVID-19. This rearrangement joins TRBV29-1 to TRBJ1-5; possibly TRBD1 for D (6 bases). CDR3: CSVLWDTSNQPQHF. For the CDR3, the DNA is TGCAGCGTCTTATGGGACACAAGCAATCAGCCCCAGCATTTT. The whole variable domain, filled in from reference TRBV29-1 and TRBJ1-5, reads SAVISQKPSRDICQRGTSLTIQCQVDSQVTMMFWYRQQPGQSLTLIATANQGSEATYESGFVIDKFPISRPNLTFSTLTVSNMSPEDSSIYLCSVLWDTSNQPQHFGDGTRLSIL.